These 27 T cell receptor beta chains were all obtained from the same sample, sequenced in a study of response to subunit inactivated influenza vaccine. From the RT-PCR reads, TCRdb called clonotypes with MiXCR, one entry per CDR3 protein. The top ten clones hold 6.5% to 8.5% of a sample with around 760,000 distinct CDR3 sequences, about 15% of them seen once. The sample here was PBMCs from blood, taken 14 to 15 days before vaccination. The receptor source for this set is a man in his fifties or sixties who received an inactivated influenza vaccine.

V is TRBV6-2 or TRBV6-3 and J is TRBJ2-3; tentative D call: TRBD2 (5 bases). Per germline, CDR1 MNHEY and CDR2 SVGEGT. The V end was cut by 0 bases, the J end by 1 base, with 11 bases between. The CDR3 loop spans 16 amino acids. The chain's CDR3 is CASSYSLGSGTDTQYF. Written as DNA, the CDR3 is TGTGCCAGCAGTTACTCTTTGGGGAGCGGCACAGATACGCAGTATTTT.

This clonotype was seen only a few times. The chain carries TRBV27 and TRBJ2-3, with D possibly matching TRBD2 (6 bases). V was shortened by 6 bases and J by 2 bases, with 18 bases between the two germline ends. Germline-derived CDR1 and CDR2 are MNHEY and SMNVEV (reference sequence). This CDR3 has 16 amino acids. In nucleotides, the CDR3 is TGTGCCAGCAGGGGAAAGGGACTCTCTCCCACAGATACGCAGTATTTT. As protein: CASRGKGLSPTDTQYF.

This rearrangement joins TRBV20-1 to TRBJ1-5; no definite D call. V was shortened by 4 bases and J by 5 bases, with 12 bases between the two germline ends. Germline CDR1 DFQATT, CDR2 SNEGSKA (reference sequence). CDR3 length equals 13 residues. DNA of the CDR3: TGCAGTGCTACCAACATGGATCATCAGCCCCAGCATTTT. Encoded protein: CSATNMDHQPQHF.

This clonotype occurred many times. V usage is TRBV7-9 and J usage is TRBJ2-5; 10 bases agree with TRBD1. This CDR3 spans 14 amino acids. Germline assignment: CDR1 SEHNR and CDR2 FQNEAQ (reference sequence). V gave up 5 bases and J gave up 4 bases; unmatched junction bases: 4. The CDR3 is CASSRGQGGETQYF. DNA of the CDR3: TGTGCCAGCAGCCGCGGACAGGGGGGAGAGACCCAGTACTTC.

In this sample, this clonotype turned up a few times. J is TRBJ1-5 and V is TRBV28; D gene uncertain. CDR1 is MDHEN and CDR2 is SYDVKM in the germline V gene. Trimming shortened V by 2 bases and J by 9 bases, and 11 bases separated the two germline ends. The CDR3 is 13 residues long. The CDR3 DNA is TGTGCCAGCAGTTTAGGACGGCTACGGCCCCAGCATTTT. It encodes CASSLGRLRPQHF.

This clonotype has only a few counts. The CDR3, as DNA: TGTGCCAGCAGTTTATCGGAAGGGCCCTACGAGCAGTACTTC. It specifies CASSLSEGPYEQYF. J is TRBJ2-7 and V is TRBV27; D remains ambiguous. V gave up 0 bases and J gave up 2 bases, with 8 bases separating them. There are 14 residues in the CDR3. CDR1 is MNHEY and CDR2 is SMNVEV in the germline V gene (reference sequence).

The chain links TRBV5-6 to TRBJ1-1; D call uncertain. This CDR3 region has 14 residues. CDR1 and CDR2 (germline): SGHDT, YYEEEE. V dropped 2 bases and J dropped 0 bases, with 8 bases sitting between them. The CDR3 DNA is TGTGCCAGCAGCTTAATACAGCTGAACACTGAAGCTTTCTTT. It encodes CASSLIQLNTEAFF. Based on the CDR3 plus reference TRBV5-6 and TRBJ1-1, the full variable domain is DAGVTQSPTHLIKTRGQQVTLRCSPKSGHDTVSWYQQALGQGPQFIFQYYEEEERQRGNFPDRFSGHQFPNYSSELNVNALLLGDSALYLCASSLIQLNTEAFFGQGTRLTVV.

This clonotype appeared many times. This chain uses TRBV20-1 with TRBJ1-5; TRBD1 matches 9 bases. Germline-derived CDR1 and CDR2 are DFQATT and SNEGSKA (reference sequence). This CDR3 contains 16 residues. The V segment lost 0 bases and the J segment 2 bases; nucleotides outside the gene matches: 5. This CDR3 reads CSARDTGGAGNQPQHF. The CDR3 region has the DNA TGCAGTGCTAGAGATACAGGGGGCGCGGGCAATCAGCCCCAGCATTTT.

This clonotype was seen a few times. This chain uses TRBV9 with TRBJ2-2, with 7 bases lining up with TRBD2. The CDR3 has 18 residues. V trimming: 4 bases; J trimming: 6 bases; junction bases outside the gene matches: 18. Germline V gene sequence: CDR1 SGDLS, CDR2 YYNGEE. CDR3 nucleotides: TGTGCCAGCAGCAAGGGAGGGCGGGGGATTAGCGTCTCCGGGGAGCTGTTTTTT. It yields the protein CASSKGGRGISVSGELFF. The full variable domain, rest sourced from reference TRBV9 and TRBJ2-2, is DSGVTQTPKHLITATGQRVTLRCSPRSGDLSVYWYQQSLDQGLQFLIQYYNGEERAKGNILERFSAQQFPDLHSELNLSSLELGDSALYFCASSKGGRGISVSGELFFGEGSRLTVL.

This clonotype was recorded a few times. The CDR3 region has the DNA TGCAGTGCTAGAGATCACGGACTCAACACTGAAGCTTTCTTT. This sequence encodes CSARDHGLNTEAFF. V is TRBV20-1 and J is TRBJ1-1; D gene ambiguous. Deletions cut 0 bases from V and 2 bases from J, with 10 bases between. Germline V gene data show CDR1 as DFQATT and CDR2 as SNEGSKA (reference sequence). This CDR3 has 14 amino acids.

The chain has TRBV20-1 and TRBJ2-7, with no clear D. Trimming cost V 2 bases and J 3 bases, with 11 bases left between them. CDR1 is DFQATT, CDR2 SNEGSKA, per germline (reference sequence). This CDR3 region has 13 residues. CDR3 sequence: CSARLGFRYEQYF. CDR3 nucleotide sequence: TGCAGTGCTAGACTAGGTTTCCGCTACGAGCAGTACTTC.

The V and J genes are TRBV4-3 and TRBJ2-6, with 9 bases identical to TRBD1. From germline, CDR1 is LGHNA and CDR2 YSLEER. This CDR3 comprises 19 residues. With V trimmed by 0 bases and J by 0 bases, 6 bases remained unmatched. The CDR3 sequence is CASSQDLWGQGSGANVLTF. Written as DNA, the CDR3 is TGCGCCAGCAGCCAAGATCTTTGGGGACAGGGCTCTGGGGCCAACGTCCTGACTTTC.

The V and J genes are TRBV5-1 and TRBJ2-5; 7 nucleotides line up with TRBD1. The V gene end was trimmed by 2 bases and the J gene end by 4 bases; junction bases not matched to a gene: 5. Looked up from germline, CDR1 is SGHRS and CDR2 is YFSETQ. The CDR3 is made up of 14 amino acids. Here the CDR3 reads CASSLLDRLETQYF. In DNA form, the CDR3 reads TGCGCCAGCAGCTTACTGGACAGGTTAGAGACCCAGTACTTC.

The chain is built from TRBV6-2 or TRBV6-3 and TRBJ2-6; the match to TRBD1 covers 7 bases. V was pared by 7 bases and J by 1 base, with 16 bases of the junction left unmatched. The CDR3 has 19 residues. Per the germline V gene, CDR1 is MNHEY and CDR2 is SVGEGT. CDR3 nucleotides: TGTGCCAGCAACGTCTGGTGGACAGGATTGGATTCTGGGGCCAACGTCCTGACTTTC. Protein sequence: CASNVWWTGLDSGANVLTF.

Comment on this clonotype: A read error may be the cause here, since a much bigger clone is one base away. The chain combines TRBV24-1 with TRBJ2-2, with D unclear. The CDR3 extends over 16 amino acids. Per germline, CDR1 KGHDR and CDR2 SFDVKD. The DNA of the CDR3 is TGTGCCACCAGTGATTTGAAGGCAGGAGACACCTGGGAGCTGTTTTTT. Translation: CATSDLKAGDTWELFF.

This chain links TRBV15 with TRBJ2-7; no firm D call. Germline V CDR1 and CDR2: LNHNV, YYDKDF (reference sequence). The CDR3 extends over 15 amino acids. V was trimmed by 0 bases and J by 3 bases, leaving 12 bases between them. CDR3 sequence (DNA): TGTGCCACCAGCAGAGATAGGCCAGTTGGCTACGAGCAGTACTTC. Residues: CATSRDRPVGYEQYF.

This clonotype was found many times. CDR3 sequence reads: CASSPRTGQTQYF. The CDR3 DNA is TGTGCCAGCAGCCCGAGGACCGGACAGACCCAGTACTTC. This sequence joins TRBV7-9 and TRBJ2-5; D uncertain. V lost 5 bases to trimming and J lost 6 bases, with 13 bases between them. The CDR3 totals 13 residues. Germline V gene data show CDR1 as SEHNR and CDR2 as FQNEAQ (reference sequence).

The CDR3 bases are TGTGCCAGCAATGGAGGGATCACAGATACGCAGTATTTT. Protein sequence: CASNGGITDTQYF. The chain links TRBV7-2 to TRBJ2-3; D is possibly TRBD2 (6 bases). The CDR3 extends over 13 amino acids. The ends were cut back, 7 bases at V and 2 bases at J, with 10 bases in the middle. Germline loops: CDR1 SGHTA, CDR2 FQGNSA. Complete variable domain (other parts from reference TRBV7-2 and TRBJ2-3): GAGVSQSPSNKVTEKGKDVELRCDPISGHTALYWYRQSLGQGLEFLIYFQGNSAPDKSGLPSDRFSAERTGGSVSTLTIQRTQQEDSAVYLCASNGGITDTQYFGPGTRLTVL.

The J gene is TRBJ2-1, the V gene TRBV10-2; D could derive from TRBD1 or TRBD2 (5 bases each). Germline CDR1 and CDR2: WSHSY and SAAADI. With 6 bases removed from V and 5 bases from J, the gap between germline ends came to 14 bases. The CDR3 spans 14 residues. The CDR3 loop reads CASSVGTTHNEQFF. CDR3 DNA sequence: TGCGCCAGCAGCGTGGGGACGACACACAATGAGCAGTTCTTC.

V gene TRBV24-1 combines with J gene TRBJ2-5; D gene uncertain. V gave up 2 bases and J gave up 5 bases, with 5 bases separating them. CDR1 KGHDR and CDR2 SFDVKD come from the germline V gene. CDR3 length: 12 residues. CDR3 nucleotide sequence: TGTGCCACCAGTGATTCCCACGAGACCCAGTACTTC. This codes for CATSDSHETQYF.

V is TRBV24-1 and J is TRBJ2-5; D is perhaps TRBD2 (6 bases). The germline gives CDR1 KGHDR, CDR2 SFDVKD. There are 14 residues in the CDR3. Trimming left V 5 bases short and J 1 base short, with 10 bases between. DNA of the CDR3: TGTGCCACCAGTGGAGGTAGCGGCCAAGAGACCCAGTACTTC. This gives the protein CATSGGSGQETQYF.

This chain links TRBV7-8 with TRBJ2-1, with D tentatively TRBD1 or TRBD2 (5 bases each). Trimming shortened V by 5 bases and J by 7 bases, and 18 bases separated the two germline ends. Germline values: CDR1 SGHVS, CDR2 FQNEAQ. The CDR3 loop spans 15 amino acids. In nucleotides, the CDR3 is TGTGCCAGCAGCCCCGGGACGGTAGCCGGGAATGAGCAGTTCTTC. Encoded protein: CASSPGTVAGNEQFF.

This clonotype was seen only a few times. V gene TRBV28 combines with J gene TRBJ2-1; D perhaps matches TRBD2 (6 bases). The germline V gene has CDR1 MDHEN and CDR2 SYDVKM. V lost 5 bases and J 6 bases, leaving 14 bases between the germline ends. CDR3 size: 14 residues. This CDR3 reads CASSHDLALNEQFF. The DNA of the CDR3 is TGTGCCAGCAGTCACGACCTAGCGCTCAATGAGCAGTTCTTC.

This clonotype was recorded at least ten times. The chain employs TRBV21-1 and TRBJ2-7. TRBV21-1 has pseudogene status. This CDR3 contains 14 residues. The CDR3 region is CASSKLTKNYEQYF. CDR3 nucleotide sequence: TGTGCCAGCAGCAAACTTACCAAAAACTACGAGCAGTACTTC.

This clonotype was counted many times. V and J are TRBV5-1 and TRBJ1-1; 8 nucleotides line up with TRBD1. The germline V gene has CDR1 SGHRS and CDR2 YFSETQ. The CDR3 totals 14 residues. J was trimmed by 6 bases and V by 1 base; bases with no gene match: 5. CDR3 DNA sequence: TGCGCCAGCAGCTTGAGACAGGGGTCTCCTGAAGCTTTCTTT. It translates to CASSLRQGSPEAFF. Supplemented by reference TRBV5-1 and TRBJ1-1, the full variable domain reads KAGVTQTPRYLIKTRGQQVTLSCSPISGHRSVSWYQQTPGQGLQFLFEYFSETQRNKGNFPGRFSGRQFSNSRSEMNVSTLELGDSALYLCASSLRQGSPEAFFGQGTRLTVV.

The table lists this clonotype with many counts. The CDR3 sequence is CASSEWKGGRVFYNEQFF. CDR3 DNA sequence: TGTGCCAGCAGTGAATGGAAGGGGGGAAGGGTTTTCTACAATGAGCAGTTCTTC. The chain combines TRBV25-1 with TRBJ2-1; D may be TRBD1 or TRBD2 (6 bases each). Germline assignment: CDR1 MGHDK and CDR2 SYGVNS. This CDR3 comprises 18 residues. V was cut by 1 base and J by 3 bases, with 19 bases left in between. Variable domain in full (rest from reference TRBV25-1 and TRBJ2-1): EADIYQTPRYLVIGTGKKITLECSQTMGHDKMYWYQQDPGMELHLIHYSYGVNSTEKGDLSSESTVSRIRTEHFPLTLESARPSHTSQYLCASSEWKGGRVFYNEQFFGPGTRLTVL.

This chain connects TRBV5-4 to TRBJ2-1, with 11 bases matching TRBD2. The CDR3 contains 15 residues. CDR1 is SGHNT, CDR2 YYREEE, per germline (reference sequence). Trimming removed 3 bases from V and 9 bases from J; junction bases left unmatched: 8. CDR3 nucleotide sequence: TGTGCCAGCAGCTCTAGACTAGCGGGGCCCGGTGAGCAGTTCTTC. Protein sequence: CASSSRLAGPGEQFF. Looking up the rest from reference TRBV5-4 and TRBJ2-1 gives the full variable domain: ETGVTQSPTHLIKTRGQQVTLRCSSQSGHNTVSWYQQALGQGPQFIFQYYREEENGRGNFPPRFSGLQFPNYSSELNVNALELDDSALYLCASSSRLAGPGEQFFGPGTRLTVL.